These 22 T cell receptor beta chains originate from one sample sequenced in a study of T cell changes during pregnancy in multiple sclerosis. The table came from immunoSEQ multiplex PCR; TCRdb's copy has only in-frame clones and leaves some out. Of roughly 97,000 clones listed, over 75% were seen once; the top ten hold around 0.76%. The starting material was peripheral blood, obtained in the second trimester of pregnancy. These receptor sequences come from a female donor in good health, enrolled as a control in a pregnancy study.

In DNA, the CDR3 is TGTGCCAGTGGGGGCCGTGGTAGCGGGAGAAATACGCAGTATTTT. Its protein product is CASGGRGSGRNTQYF. The chain joins TRBV19 to TRBJ2-3; the match to TRBD2 covers 9 bases. Germline trimming cut 8 bases from V and 7 bases from J; bases unmatched to any gene: 13. The CDR3 length is 15 residues. Germline assignment: CDR1 LNHDA and CDR2 SQIVND (reference sequence).

This chain uses TRBV18 with TRBJ2-5, with 8 bases fitting TRBD1. V was pared by 6 bases and J by 1 base, with 1 base of the junction left unmatched. Germline assignment: CDR1 KGHSH and CDR2 LQKENI. The CDR3 has 13 amino acids. CDR3 amino acids: CASSRGPQETQYF. The CDR3 DNA follows: TGTGCCAGCTCCAGGGGGCCCCAAGAGACCCAGTACTTC.

The rearrangement joins TRBV5-8 to TRBJ2-2; D might be TRBD2 (6 bases). V was cut by 4 bases and J by 0 bases, with 10 bases left in between. The length of the CDR3 is 15 residues. Germline V gene sequence: CDR1 SGHTS, CDR2 YDEGEE. CDR3 amino acids: CASSPGAANTGELFF. CDR3 bases: TGTGCCAGCAGCCCGGGAGCGGCGAACACCGGGGAGCTGTTTTTT.

This clone was seen only once. The J gene is TRBJ2-3, the V gene TRBV6-5; tentative D call: TRBD2 (5 bases). The CDR3 runs 12 residues. Trimming cost V 6 bases and J 3 bases, with 7 bases left between them. The germline gives CDR1 MNHEY, CDR2 SVGAGI. CDR3 in amino acids: CASREATDTQYF. The CDR3 DNA is TGTGCCAGCAGGGAGGCGACAGATACGCAGTATTTT.

This sequence joins TRBV30 and TRBJ1-1; D gene unclear. Germline values: CDR1 GTSNPN, CDR2 SVGIG (reference sequence). This CDR3 has 15 amino acids. The V and J ends lost 4 bases and 5 bases respectively, with 20 bases between them. The CDR3 DNA is TGTGCCTGGACCGGCCGCCCTGGGAGATTAACTGAAGCTTTCTTT. This encodes CAWTGRPGRLTEAFF. The full variable domain, in which reference TRBV30 and TRBJ1-1 provide the parts outside the CDR3, is SQTIHQWPATLVQPVGSPLSLECTVEGTSNPNLYWYRQAAGRGLQLLFYSVGIGQISSEVPQNLSASRPQDRQFILSSKKLLLSDSGFYLCAWTGRPGRLTEAFFGQGTRLTVV.

This sequence joins TRBV5-6 and TRBJ2-5; 8 nucleotides align to TRBD2. The J segment lost 5 bases and the V segment lost 1 base, leaving 7 bases of the junction unmatched. The germline CDR1 and CDR2 sequences are SGHDT and YYEEEE. CDR3 length: 15 residues. CDR3: CASSLLGRGGETQYF. The CDR3 coding sequence is TGTGCCAGCAGCTTGTTAGGTCGGGGGGGGGAGACCCAGTACTTC.

This rearrangement joins TRBV7-2 to TRBJ2-5; 8 bases align to TRBD2. This CDR3 spans 13 amino acids. The ends lost 8 bases at V and 5 bases at J; junction bases unmatched: 7. CDR1 is SGHTA, CDR2 FQGNSA, per germline. The CDR3 sequence is CASEREIRETQYF. The CDR3 DNA sequence: TGTGCCAGCGAGCGGGAGATTCGGGAGACCCAGTACTTC.

The V call is TRBV15, the J call TRBJ1-5, with no clear D. This CDR3 has 16 amino acids. Germline CDR1 reads LNHNV; CDR2 reads YYDKDF (reference sequence). Trimming shortened V by 0 bases and J by 1 base, and 10 bases separated the two germline ends. The CDR3 protein is CATSREATPSNQPQHF. The CDR3 bases are TGTGCCACCAGCAGAGAGGCGACACCAAGCAATCAGCCCCAGCATTTT. The full variable domain, rest sourced from reference TRBV15 and TRBJ1-5, is DAMVIQNPRYQVTQFGKPVTLSCSQTLNHNVMYWYQQKSSQAPKLLFHYYDKDFNNEADTPDNFQSRRPNTSFCFLDIRSPGLGDTAMYLCATSREATPSNQPQHFGDGTRLSIL.

J is TRBJ1-5 and V is TRBV18; no clear D gene. Per germline, CDR1 KGHSH and CDR2 LQKENI. V was cut by 5 bases and J by 6 bases, with 17 bases left in between. The CDR3 runs 15 residues. Here the CDR3 DNA reads TGTGCCAGCTCAGCCAACCGGCAGGAGGGTCAGCCCCAGCATTTT. Amino acid sequence: CASSANRQEGQPQHF.

The chain uses TRBV2 and TRBJ1-3; tentatively, D is TRBD1 (5 bases). Trimming took off 4 bases at V and 0 bases at J, with 7 bases between the two ends. The CDR3 is 14 residues long. CDR1 SNHLY and CDR2 FYNNEI come from the germline V gene. CDR3 loop: CASSADSSGNTIYF. Written as DNA, the CDR3 is TGTGCCAGCAGTGCAGACAGCTCTGGAAACACCATATATTTT.

The rearrangement links TRBV5-8 to TRBJ2-2; D is possibly TRBD2 (6 bases). Germline loops: CDR1 SGHTS, CDR2 YDEGEE. The CDR3 is 15 residues long. Trimming took off 1 base at V and 6 bases at J, with 13 bases between the two ends. Here the CDR3 reads CASSLFRGGAGELFF. CDR3 sequence (DNA): TGTGCCAGCAGCTTGTTTCGCGGAGGGGCCGGGGAGCTGTTTTTT.

The chain employs TRBV15 and TRBJ2-5; perhaps TRBD1 as D (5 bases). Germline CDR1 and CDR2: LNHNV and YYDKDF (reference sequence). The CDR3 length is 14 residues. Trimming stripped 0 bases from V and 5 bases from J, with 10 bases between. DNA of the CDR3: TGTGCCACCAGCAGAGATCAGGGCTCGGAGACCCAGTACTTC. The encoded protein is CATSRDQGSETQYF.

This chain links TRBV28 with TRBJ2-5; 7 positions match TRBD2. This CDR3 has 14 residues. The germline V gene has CDR1 MDHEN and CDR2 SYDVKM. J lost 5 bases, V lost 2 bases, and 5 bases had no gene match. CDR3 DNA sequence: TGTGCCAGCAGTTTAGTGCGGGGAGGGGAGACCCAGTACTTC. Encoded protein: CASSLVRGGETQYF.

The chain links TRBV11-3 to TRBJ2-7; perhaps TRBD1 as D (6 bases). The V and J ends lost 4 bases and 0 bases respectively, with 10 bases between them. This CDR3 has 14 residues. Germline values: CDR1 SGHNT, CDR2 YENEEA. CDR3 DNA sequence: TGTGCCAGCAGCTCCGGACAGAGCTCCTACGAGCAGTACTTC. It codes for CASSSGQSSYEQYF.

The genes are TRBV5-1 and TRBJ2-2, with TRBD1 matching over 7 bases. The CDR3 has 16 residues. The trim removed 4 bases at V and 5 bases at J, leaving 11 bases unmatched. Germline V gene sequence: CDR1 SGHRS, CDR2 YFSETQ. CDR3 in amino acids: CASSLTGSRGTGELFF. CDR3 coding DNA: TGCGCCAGCAGCCTGACTGGCTCCAGGGGGACCGGGGAGCTGTTTTTT.

The CDR3 region is CASSLYVSGGYETQYF. The CDR3 bases are TGTGCCAGCAGCTTATATGTTTCCGGGGGGTACGAGACCCAGTACTTC. This chain connects TRBV7-9 to TRBJ2-5; 7 nucleotides align to TRBD2. Germline CDR1 reads SEHNR; CDR2 reads FQNEAQ (reference sequence). The length of the CDR3 is 16 residues. V was pared by 2 bases and J by 5 bases, with 11 bases of the junction left unmatched.

V gene TRBV19 combines with J gene TRBJ2-3; D possibly corresponds to TRBD1 (6 bases). V shed 7 bases and J shed 0 bases, with 14 bases lying between them. The germline V gene has CDR1 LNHDA and CDR2 SQIVND (reference sequence). The CDR3 is 15 residues long. The CDR3 protein is CASTPDSLSTDTQYF. CDR3 coding DNA: TGTGCCAGTACCCCGGACAGCCTGAGCACAGATACGCAGTATTTT.

The chain is built from TRBV5-8 and TRBJ1-2, with 8 bases aligning to TRBD1. Germline trimming cut 2 bases from V and 3 bases from J; bases unmatched to any gene: 6. The CDR3 contains 15 residues. Germline lookup yields CDR1 SGHTS and CDR2 YDEGEE. For the CDR3, the DNA is TGTGCCAGCAGCTTTTCGGACAGGGAGTACTATGGCTACACCTTC. Protein sequence: CASSFSDREYYGYTF.

This clone was seen more than once but under ten times. The CDR3 protein is CASSDETNNEQFF. CDR3 coding DNA: TGTGCCAGCAGTGATGAGACTAACAATGAGCAGTTCTTC. The chain uses TRBV6-4 and TRBJ2-1, with a possible D match to TRBD2 (5 bases). CDR3 size: 13 residues. Trimming shortened V by 3 bases and J by 5 bases, and 8 bases separated the two germline ends. In germline, CDR1 is MRHNA, CDR2 SNTAGT.

The CDR3 spells CASTVRGYGSYEQYF. The CDR3 coding sequence is TGTGCCAGCACCGTCAGGGGGTATGGCTCCTACGAGCAGTACTTC. J is TRBJ2-7 and V is TRBV27; 7 nucleotides align to TRBD1. Germline V gives CDR1 MNHEY, CDR2 SMNVEV (reference sequence). This CDR3 is built from 15 residues. Trimming cost V 7 bases and J 0 bases; bases outside gene matches: 9.

This clone has just one count. The chain uses TRBV7-2 and TRBJ1-2, with 7 positions matching TRBD1. Looked up from germline, CDR1 is SGHTA and CDR2 is FQGNSA. This CDR3 comprises 16 residues. Trimming removed 3 bases from V and 8 bases from J; junction bases left unmatched: 15. CDR3 in amino acids: CASSLSGTVPMGGYTF. For the CDR3, the DNA is TGTGCCAGCAGCTTGTCCGGGACAGTGCCAATGGGGGGCTACACCTTC.

Turning to this clone: The junction and the germline gene differ at one end; a read error may be behind it. The rearrangement links TRBV6-1 to TRBJ2-7, with D uncertain. Germline V lookup: CDR1 MNHNS, CDR2 SASEGT. The CDR3 has 11 residues. The CDR3, as DNA: TGTGCCAGCCGTGATACCTACGAGCAGTACTTC. Amino acids: CASRDTYEQYF.